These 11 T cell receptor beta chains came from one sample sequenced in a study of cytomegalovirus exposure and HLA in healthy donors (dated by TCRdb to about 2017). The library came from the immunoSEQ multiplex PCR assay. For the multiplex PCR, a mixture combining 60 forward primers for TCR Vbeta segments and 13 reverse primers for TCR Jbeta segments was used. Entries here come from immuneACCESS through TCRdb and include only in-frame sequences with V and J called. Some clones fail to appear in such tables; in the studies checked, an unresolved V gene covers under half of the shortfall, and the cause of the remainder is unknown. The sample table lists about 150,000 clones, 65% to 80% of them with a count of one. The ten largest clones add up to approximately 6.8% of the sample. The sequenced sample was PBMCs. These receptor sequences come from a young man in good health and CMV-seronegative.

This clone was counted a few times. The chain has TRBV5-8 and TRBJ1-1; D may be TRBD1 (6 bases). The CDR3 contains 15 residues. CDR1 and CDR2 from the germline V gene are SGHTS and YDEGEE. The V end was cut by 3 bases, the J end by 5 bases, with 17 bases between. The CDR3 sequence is CASSSQQGAGTEAFF. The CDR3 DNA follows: TGTGCCAGCAGCTCCCAACAGGGAGCGGGAACTGAAGCTTTCTTT.

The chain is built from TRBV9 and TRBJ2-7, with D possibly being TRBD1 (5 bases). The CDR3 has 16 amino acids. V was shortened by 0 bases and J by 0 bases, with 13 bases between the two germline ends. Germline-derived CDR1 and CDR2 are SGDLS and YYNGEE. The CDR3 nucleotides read TGTGCCAGCAGCGTAGACTGGGGCGATAGCTCCTACGAGCAGTACTTC. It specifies CASSVDWGDSSYEQYF.

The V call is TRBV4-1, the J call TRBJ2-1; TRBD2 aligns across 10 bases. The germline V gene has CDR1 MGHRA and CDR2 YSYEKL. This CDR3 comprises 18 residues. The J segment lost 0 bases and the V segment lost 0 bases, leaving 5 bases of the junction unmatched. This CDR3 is CASSQDGPSGSSYNEQFF. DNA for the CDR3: TGCGCCAGCAGCCAAGATGGTCCTAGCGGGAGCTCCTACAATGAGCAGTTCTTC.

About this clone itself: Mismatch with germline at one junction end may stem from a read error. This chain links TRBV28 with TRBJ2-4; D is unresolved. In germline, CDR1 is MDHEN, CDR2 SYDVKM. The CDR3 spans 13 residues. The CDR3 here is CASSSGSKNSQYF. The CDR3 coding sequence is TGTGCCAGCAGTTCAGGAAGCAAAAACAGTCAGTACTTC.

CDR3 bases: TGTGCCAGCAGCTTAGTCCCCAGCGGGTCTACCAATGAGCAGTTCTTC. Translation gives CASSLVPSGSTNEQFF. The V and J genes are TRBV7-3 and TRBJ2-1; weak D call: TRBD2 (6 bases). Germline V gives CDR1 SGHTA, CDR2 FQGTGA. CDR3 length: 16 residues. V was cut by 2 bases and J by 6 bases, with 17 bases left in between.

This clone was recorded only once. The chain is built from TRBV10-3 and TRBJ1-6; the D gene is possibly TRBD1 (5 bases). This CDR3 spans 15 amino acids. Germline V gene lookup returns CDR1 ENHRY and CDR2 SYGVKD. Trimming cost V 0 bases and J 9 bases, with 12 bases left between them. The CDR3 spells CAISESGYGGSPLHF. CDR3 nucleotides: TGTGCCATCAGTGAGTCAGGGTACGGGGGTTCACCCCTCCACTTT.

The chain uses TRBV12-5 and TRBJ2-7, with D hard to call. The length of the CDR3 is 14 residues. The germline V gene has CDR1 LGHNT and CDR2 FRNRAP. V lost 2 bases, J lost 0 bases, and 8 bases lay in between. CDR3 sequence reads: CASGLPTGSYEQYF. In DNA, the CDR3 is TGTGCTAGTGGTTTGCCCACTGGCTCCTACGAGCAGTACTTC.

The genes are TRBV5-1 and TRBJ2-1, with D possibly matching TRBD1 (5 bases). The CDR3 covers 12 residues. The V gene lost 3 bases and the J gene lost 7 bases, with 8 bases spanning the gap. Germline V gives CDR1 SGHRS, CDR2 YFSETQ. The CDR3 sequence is CASSSQGNEQFF. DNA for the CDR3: TGCGCCAGCAGCTCCCAGGGTAATGAGCAGTTCTTC. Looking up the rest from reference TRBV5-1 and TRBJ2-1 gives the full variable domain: KAGVTQTPRYLIKTRGQQVTLSCSPISGHRSVSWYQQTPGQGLQFLFEYFSETQRNKGNFPGRFSGRQFSNSRSEMNVSTLELGDSALYLCASSSQGNEQFFGPGTRLTVL.

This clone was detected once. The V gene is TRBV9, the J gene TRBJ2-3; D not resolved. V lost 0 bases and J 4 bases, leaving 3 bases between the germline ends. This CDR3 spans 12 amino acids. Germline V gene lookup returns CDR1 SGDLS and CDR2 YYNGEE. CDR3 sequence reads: CASSVGADTQYF. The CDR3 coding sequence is TGTGCCAGCAGCGTAGGAGCAGATACGCAGTATTTT.

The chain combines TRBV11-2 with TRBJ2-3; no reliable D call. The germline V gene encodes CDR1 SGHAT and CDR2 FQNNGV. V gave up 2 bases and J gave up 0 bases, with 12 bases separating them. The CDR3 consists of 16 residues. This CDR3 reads CASSLSLVASTDTQYF. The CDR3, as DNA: TGTGCCAGCAGCTTAAGTCTCGTTGCGAGCACAGATACGCAGTATTTT. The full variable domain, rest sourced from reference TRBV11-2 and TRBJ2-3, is EAGVAQSPRYKIIEKRQSVAFWCNPISGHATLYWYQQILGQGPKLLIQFQNNGVVDDSQLPKDRFSAERLKGVDSTLKIQPAKLEDSAVYLCASSLSLVASTDTQYFGPGTRLTVL.

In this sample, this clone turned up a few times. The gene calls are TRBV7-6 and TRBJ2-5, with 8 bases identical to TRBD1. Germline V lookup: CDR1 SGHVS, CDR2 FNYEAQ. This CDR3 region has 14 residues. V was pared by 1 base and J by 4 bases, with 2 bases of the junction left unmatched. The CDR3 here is CASSLGGTGETQYF. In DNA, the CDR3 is TGTGCCAGCAGCTTAGGGGGGACAGGAGAGACCCAGTACTTC.